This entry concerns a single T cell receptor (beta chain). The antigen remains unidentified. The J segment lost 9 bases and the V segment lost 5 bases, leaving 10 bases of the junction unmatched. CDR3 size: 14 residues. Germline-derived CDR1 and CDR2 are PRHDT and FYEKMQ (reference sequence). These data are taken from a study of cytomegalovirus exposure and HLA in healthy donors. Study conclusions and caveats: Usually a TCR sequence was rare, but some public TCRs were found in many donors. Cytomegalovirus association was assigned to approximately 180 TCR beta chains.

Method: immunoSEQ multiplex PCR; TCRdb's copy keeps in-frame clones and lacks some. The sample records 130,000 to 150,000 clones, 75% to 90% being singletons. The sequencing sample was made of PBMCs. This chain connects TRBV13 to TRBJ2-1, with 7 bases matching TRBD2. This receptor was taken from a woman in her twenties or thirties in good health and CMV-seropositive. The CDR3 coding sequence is TGTGCCAGCAGCCTCGGACTAGTATCAGGTGAGCAGTTCTTC. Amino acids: CASSLGLVSGEQFF. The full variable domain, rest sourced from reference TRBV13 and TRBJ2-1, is AAGVIQSPRHLIKEKRETATLKCYPIPRHDTVYWYQQGPGQDPQFLISFYEKMQSDKGSIPDRFSAQQFSDYHSELNMSSLELGDSALYFCASSLGLVSGEQFFGPGTRLTVL.